This T cell receptor (beta chain) derives from a study of cytomegalovirus exposure and HLA in healthy donors. Findings and caveats of the study: It was 160 or so TCR beta chains that were listed as cytomegalovirus-associated.

Primers included in the PCR were 60 Vbeta and 13 Jbeta primers. The assay was immunoSEQ multiplex PCR, and TCRdb's table has in-frame clones only and misses some. The table shows under 200,000 clones, with about 65% occurring only once. About this clone itself: The antigen is unknown.

CDR1 and CDR2 (germline): SGHRS, YFSETQ. The CDR3 sequence is 13 residues long. Trimming cost V 7 bases and J 5 bases, with 13 bases left between them. Donors in the study were healthy people who gave bone marrow. The sequencing sample was made of PBMCs. This chain connects TRBV5-1 to TRBJ2-1, with D perhaps TRBD1 (7 bases). The sequence was collected from a woman between 25 and 40 years old in good health and CMV-seronegative. This chain's CDR3 is CASVRGTDNEQFF. Written as DNA, the CDR3 is TGCGCCAGCGTTCGCGGGACAGACAATGAGCAGTTCTTC.